Listed below are T cell receptor beta chains from one sample, sequenced in a study of cytotoxic CD8 clonotypes in ibrutinib-treated CLL. Repertoires were generated with immunoSEQ multiplex PCR, while TCRdb's copy carries only in-frame clones and drops some. The sample lists roughly 150,000 clones; about 80% were seen once. The source material was PBMCs, sampled after 12 months of ibrutinib treatment. The receptors originated from a human donor with chronic lymphocytic leukemia. The CDR3 runs from the conserved cysteine through the conserved F or W. A D gene is named only where the DNA matches it firmly. Size is omitted from some rows. Given values are once, few, many or a class for expanded clones.

clone size: NA; D gene: NA; J gene: TRBJ1-2; V gene: TRBV28; CDR3 protein: CASSRVRGGTGYTF; CDR3 DNA: TGTGCCAGCAGTCGCGTCAGGGGAGGAACGGGCTACACCTTC
clone size: once; D gene: NA; J gene: TRBJ2-1; V gene: TRBV5-8; CDR3 protein: CASSLSGRDNEQFF; CDR3 DNA: TGTGCCAGCAGCTTGTCGGGTCGGGACAATGAGCAGTTCTTC
clone size: NA; D gene: NA; J gene: TRBJ2-7; V gene: TRBV11-2; CDR3 protein: CASSLEWGPSYEQYF; CDR3 DNA: TGTGCCAGCAGCTTAGAATGGGGACCGAGCTACGAGCAGTACTTC
clone size: NA; D gene: TRBD1; J gene: TRBJ1-6; V gene: TRBV6-6; CDR3 protein: CASSEGQTHSPLHF; CDR3 DNA: TGTGCCAGCAGTGAGGGACAGACGCATTCACCCCTCCACTTT
clone size: few; D gene: TRBD1; J gene: TRBJ1-2; V gene: TRBV7-2; CDR3 protein: CASSLGDRFIGGYTF; CDR3 DNA: TGTGCCAGCAGCTTAGGGGACAGGTTCATTGGTGGCTACACCTTC
clone size: NA; D gene: NA; J gene: TRBJ2-3; V gene: TRBV28; CDR3 protein: CASSTPVSGGYTDTQYF; CDR3 DNA: TGTGCCAGCAGCACCCCTGTATCTGGGGGATACACAGATACGCAGTATTTT
clone size: NA; D gene: NA; J gene: TRBJ1-5; V gene: TRBV18; CDR3 protein: CASSPTGYSNQPQHF; CDR3 DNA: TGTGCCAGCTCACCAACAGGGTATAGCAATCAGCCCCAGCATTTT
clone size: few; D gene: NA; J gene: TRBJ1-5; V gene: TRBV4-2; CDR3 protein: CASSQVTSWPQHF; CDR3 DNA: TGTGCCAGCAGCCAAGTTACCAGTTGGCCCCAGCATTTT
clone size: NA; D gene: TRBD1; J gene: TRBJ1-2; V gene: TRBV2; CDR3 protein: CASNDRTGGVGGYTF; CDR3 DNA: TGTGCCAGCAATGATAGGACAGGGGGAGTCGGTGGCTACACCTTC
clone size: few; D gene: NA; J gene: TRBJ1-1; V gene: TRBV19; CDR3 protein: CASGMGQPGNTEAFF; CDR3 DNA: TGTGCCAGTGGGATGGGCCAACCCGGGAACACTGAAGCTTTCTTT
clone size: NA; D gene: NA; J gene: TRBJ1-2; V gene: TRBV29-1; CDR3 protein: CSVDAGGYTF; CDR3 DNA: TGCAGCGTTGATGCAGGGGGCTACACCTTC
clone size: NA; D gene: TRBD1; J gene: TRBJ1-4; V gene: TRBV30; CDR3 protein: CAFQRQGSEKLFF; CDR3 DNA: TGTGCCTTCCAAAGACAGGGGTCTGAAAAACTGTTTTTT
clone size: NA; D gene: TRBD1; J gene: TRBJ2-7; V gene: TRBV28; CDR3 protein: CASSSPGTGGGHEQYF; CDR3 DNA: TGTGCCAGCAGTTCCCCCGGGACAGGGGGAGGGCACGAGCAGTACTTC
clone size: NA; D gene: TRBD1; J gene: TRBJ2-7; V gene: TRBV7-8; CDR3 protein: CASSSSAGTGGLYEQYF; CDR3 DNA: TGTGCCAGCAGCTCCTCCGCCGGGACAGGGGGACTCTACGAGCAGTACTTC
clone size: NA; D gene: TRBD2; J gene: TRBJ2-2; V gene: TRBV7-8; CDR3 protein: CASSFTSGAPTGELFF; CDR3 DNA: TGTGCCAGCAGCTTCACTAGCGGGGCACCTACCGGGGAGCTGTTTTTT
clone size: few; D gene: NA; J gene: TRBJ2-6; V gene: TRBV18; CDR3 protein: CASSLNRGGGANVLTF; CDR3 DNA: TGTGCCAGCTCACTAAACAGGGGAGGTGGGGCCAACGTCCTGACTTTC
clone size: NA; D gene: NA; J gene: TRBJ1-3; V gene: TRBV15; CDR3 protein: CATSRDVSTSGNTIYF; CDR3 DNA: TGTGCCACCAGCAGAGATGTCAGCACTTCTGGAAACACCATATATTTT
clone size: NA; D gene: NA; J gene: TRBJ2-1; V gene: TRBV11-1; CDR3 protein: CASSLNRVGNEQFF; CDR3 DNA: TGTGCCAGCAGCTTAAATCGGGTGGGGAATGAGCAGTTCTTC
clone size: NA; D gene: TRBD1; J gene: TRBJ1-6; V gene: TRBV5-1; CDR3 protein: CASSRDRPYNSPLHF; CDR3 DNA: TGCGCCAGCAGCAGGGACAGACCTTATAATTCACCCCTCCACTTT
clone size: NA; D gene: TRBD1; J gene: TRBJ1-2; V gene: TRBV7-9; CDR3 protein: CASSLDRGPGYTF; CDR3 DNA: TGTGCCAGCAGCCTGGACAGGGGGCCGGGCTACACCTTC
clone size: NA; D gene: NA; J gene: TRBJ1-2; V gene: TRBV19; CDR3 protein: CASSPGLGYTF; CDR3 DNA: TGTGCCAGTAGTCCGGGGCTCGGCTACACCTTC
clone size: few; D gene: TRBD2; J gene: TRBJ2-1; V gene: TRBV29-1; CDR3 protein: CSGLAGHNEQFF; CDR3 DNA: TGCAGCGGACTAGCGGGACACAATGAGCAGTTCTTC
clone size: NA; D gene: TRBD2; J gene: TRBJ2-1; V gene: TRBV5-1; CDR3 protein: CASSSGKASGGASGVNEQFF; CDR3 DNA: TGCGCCAGCAGCTCCGGTAAGGCTAGCGGGGGGGCCTCAGGTGTGAATGAGCAGTTCTTC
clone size: NA; D gene: NA; J gene: TRBJ1-1; V gene: TRBV2; CDR3 protein: CASSELGIGVSHTEAFF; CDR3 DNA: TGTGCCAGCAGTGAATTAGGCATTGGTGTCTCGCACACTGAAGCTTTCTTT
clone size: NA; D gene: TRBD1; J gene: TRBJ2-1; V gene: TRBV28; CDR3 protein: CASRKGTGGGYNEQFF; CDR3 DNA: TGTGCCAGCAGGAAAGGGACAGGGGGAGGGTACAATGAGCAGTTCTTC
clone size: once; D gene: NA; J gene: TRBJ1-1; V gene: TRBV25-1; CDR3 protein: CASSEYTEAFF; CDR3 DNA: TGTGCCAGCAGTGAATACACTGAAGCTTTCTTT
clone size: few; D gene: NA; J gene: TRBJ1-2; V gene: TRBV6-5; CDR3 protein: CASSDRDGVGYTF; CDR3 DNA: TGTGCCAGCAGTGATAGGGACGGCGTTGGCTACACCTTC
clone size: NA; D gene: NA; J gene: TRBJ2-7; V gene: TRBV6-5; CDR3 protein: CASSYLYEQYF; CDR3 DNA: TGTGCCAGCAGTTATCTCTACGAGCAGTACTTC
clone size: NA; D gene: TRBD2; J gene: TRBJ2-1; V gene: TRBV28; CDR3 protein: CASRRTGGVYNEQFF; CDR3 DNA: TGTGCCAGCAGACGAACGGGAGGAGTGTACAATGAGCAGTTCTTC
clone size: NA; D gene: TRBD2; J gene: TRBJ2-3; V gene: TRBV4-1; CDR3 protein: CASSQGLAGNTQYF; CDR3 DNA: TGCGCCAGCAGCCAAGGACTAGCGGGTAATACGCAGTATTTT
clone size: NA; D gene: NA; J gene: TRBJ1-3; V gene: TRBV18; CDR3 protein: CASSRIQGLSGNTIYF; CDR3 DNA: TGTGCCAGCTCACGGATCCAGGGCCTATCTGGAAACACCATATATTTT
clone size: NA; D gene: TRBD2; J gene: TRBJ2-1; V gene: TRBV6-5; CDR3 protein: CASSPAGGTGEQFF; CDR3 DNA: TGTGCCAGCAGCCCGGCGGGGGGGACCGGTGAGCAGTTCTTC
clone size: NA; D gene: TRBD2; J gene: TRBJ2-3; V gene: TRBV5-1; CDR3 protein: CASRLAEGTDTQYF; CDR3 DNA: TGCGCCAGCAGACTAGCGGAAGGCACAGATACGCAGTATTTT
clone size: once; D gene: NA; J gene: TRBJ1-1; V gene: TRBV5-1; CDR3 protein: CASSWGGGPASEAFF; CDR3 DNA: TGCGCCAGCAGCTGGGGGGGCGGTCCAGCTTCTGAAGCTTTCTTT
clone size: NA; D gene: NA; J gene: TRBJ1-5; V gene: TRBV28; CDR3 protein: CASSLIPTALRQRNQPQHF; CDR3 DNA: TGTGCCAGCAGTTTAATCCCGACAGCACTTCGCCAGCGCAATCAGCCCCAGCATTTT
clone size: NA; D gene: TRBD2; J gene: TRBJ2-3; V gene: TRBV7-3; CDR3 protein: CASSRRTSGSGGDTQYF; CDR3 DNA: TGTGCCAGCAGCCGGAGGACTAGCGGGAGCGGTGGAGATACGCAGTATTTT